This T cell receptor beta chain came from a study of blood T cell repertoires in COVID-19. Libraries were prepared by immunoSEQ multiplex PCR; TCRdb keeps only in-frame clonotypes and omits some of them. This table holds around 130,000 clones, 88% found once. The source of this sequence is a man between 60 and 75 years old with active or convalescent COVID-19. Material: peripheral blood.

CDR3 region: CASSLATGLTQYF. The CDR3 bases are TGTGCCAGCAGCTTGGCCACCGGGTTAACGCAGTATTTT. The chain is built from TRBV5-4 and TRBJ2-3; D not certain. The CDR3 totals 13 residues. V was pared by 0 bases and J by 9 bases, with 11 bases between. Germline V gene data show CDR1 as SGHNT and CDR2 as YYREEE (reference sequence).